The next 29 T cell receptor beta chains were all read from a single sample in a study of T cells in women clearing cervical HPV infection. The data were produced by immunoSEQ multiplex PCR, yet TCRdb's version contains in-frame clones alone and is incomplete. The table lists fewer than 50,000 clones. The specimen sequenced was blood buffy coat. The receptors shown here come from a woman aged 18 to 75 with a cervical HPV16 infection that either progressed to CIN3+ or cleared (not recorded which).

On this clone itself: The read ends 3 residues shy of where the CDR3 ends; the end is completed using the germline J gene. The rearrangement uses TRBV7-9 and TRBJ2-5; possible D gene TRBD1, 5 bases. With 5 bases removed from V and 3 bases from J, the gap between germline ends came to 13 bases. The CDR3 is made up of 14 amino acids. CDR1 and CDR2 from the germline V gene are SEHNR and FQNEAQ (reference sequence). CDR3 sequence: CASSQATVKETQYF. CDR3 DNA (partial): TGTGCCAGCAGCCAGGCGACAGTGAAAGAGACC.

A remark on this clone: The CDR3 extends 3 residues past the end of the read, so its final part is completed from the germline J gene. The chain uses TRBV5-1 and TRBJ2-5, with no clear D. The CDR3 totals 11 residues. The ends were cut back, 7 bases at V and 1 base at J, with 5 bases in the middle. CDR1 and CDR2 from the germline V gene are SGHRS and YFSETQ. CDR3 DNA (partial): TGCGCCAGCTCCCGCCAAGAGACC. As protein: CASSRQET. The whole CDR3 sequence reads CASSRQETQYF.

To note about this clone: The read ends 3 residues before the CDR3 terminus; that terminus is restored from the germline J gene. This chain uses TRBV5-1 with TRBJ1-2; the D gene is possibly TRBD1 (5 bases). The CDR3 is made up of 15 amino acids. Trimming removed 1 base at V and 0 bases at J, with 10 bases between. Germline CDR1 SGHRS, CDR2 YFSETQ. The CDR3 region is CASSLSREANYGYTF. Partial CDR3 DNA: TGCGCCAGCAGCTTGTCCAGGGAAGCTAACTATGGC.

Comment on this clone: The DNA ends 3 residues before the CDR3 does, and the rest of the CDR3 is filled in from the germline J gene. The rearrangement joins TRBV19 to TRBJ2-2; a possible D gene is TRBD2 (5 bases). Looked up from germline, CDR1 is LNHDA and CDR2 is SQIVND (reference sequence). V lost 9 bases, J lost 2 bases, and 13 bases lay in between. The CDR3 covers 14 residues. The DNA read from the CDR3 is TGTGCCAGCACCGGGGATATAAACACCGGGGAG. Its protein product is CASTGDINTGE. The CDR3 reads in full as CASTGDINTGELFF. The whole variable domain, remainder taken from reference TRBV19 and TRBJ2-2, is DGGITQSPKYLFRKEGQNVTLSCEQNLNHDAMYWYRQDPGQGLRLIYYSQIVNDFQKGDIAEGYSVSREKKESFPLTVTSAQKNPTAFYLCASTGDINTGELFFGEGSRLTVL.

As for this clone: Sequencing ends 3 residues short of the CDR3 end; the germline J gene provides the rest. This chain uses TRBV18 with TRBJ2-7; D is possibly TRBD2 (6 bases). The germline V gene encodes CDR1 KGHSH and CDR2 LQKENI. Trimming left V 6 bases short and J 2 bases short, with 14 bases between. This CDR3 comprises 14 residues. The CDR3 protein is CASSRGTDTYEQYF. The sequenced part of the CDR3 DNA is TGTGCCAGCTCCCGGGGGACCGACACCTACGAG.

With regard to this clone: Read coverage stops 3 residues before the CDR3 terminus; the germline J gene supplies the remainder. The gene calls are TRBV18 and TRBJ2-7; 8 nucleotides align to TRBD1. The CDR3 covers 18 residues. Looked up from germline, CDR1 is KGHSH and CDR2 is LQKENI. With 2 bases clipped from V and 4 bases from J, the junction kept 16 bases outside the gene matches. CDR3 residues: CASSPSYGQGRGNYEQYF. CDR3 DNA (partial): TGTGCCAGCTCACCAAGTTACGGACAGGGAAGAGGAAATTACGAG.

For this clone: The CDR3 extends 3 residues past the end of the read, so its final part is completed from the germline J gene. This sequence joins TRBV4-2 and TRBJ2-5; 10 nucleotides agree with TRBD2. The ends lost 0 bases at V and 7 bases at J; junction bases unmatched: 17. This CDR3 contains 19 residues. Germline loops: CDR1 LGHNA, CDR2 YNFKEQ. The CDR3 loop is CASSQEGLGASGSRGTQYF. The sequenced part of the CDR3 DNA is TGTGCCAGCAGCCAAGAGGGTCTCGGGGCTAGCGGGAGTCGAGGGACC.

CDR3 loop: CASSLEGQGGQPQHF. CDR3 DNA, as far as it was read: TGCGCCAGCAGCTTGGAGGGACAGGGTGGCCAGCCC. The rearrangement links TRBV5-1 to TRBJ1-5; 9 bases map to TRBD1. The read finishes 3 residues shy of the CDR3 end, and the germline J gene is used to complete it. Germline lookup yields CDR1 SGHRS and CDR2 YFSETQ. The length of the CDR3 is 15 residues. The ends lost 0 bases at V and 7 bases at J; junction bases unmatched: 5.

A word on this clone: The DNA ends 3 residues before the CDR3 does, and the rest of the CDR3 is filled in from the germline J gene. This chain uses TRBV7-6 with TRBJ2-1, with D maybe TRBD2 (5 bases). The length of the CDR3 is 15 residues. Between the trimmed V and J ends, which lost 5 bases and 8 bases, there was a span of 19 bases. Germline CDR1 is SGHVS and CDR2 is FNYEAQ. Partial CDR3 DNA: TGTGCCAGCAGCCTCCAAGTGTCTAGCTGGTATGAG. Amino acids: CASSLQVSSWYE. The whole CDR3 region reads CASSLQVSSWYEQFF.

In regard to this clone: The observed sequence ends 3 residues before the CDR3 terminus, with the missing tail filled in from the germline J gene. The chain is built from TRBV20-1 and TRBJ2-1; TRBD2 agrees at 9 bases. V dropped 6 bases and J dropped 4; count of bases not matched to a gene: 13. This CDR3 region has 16 residues. The germline CDR1 and CDR2 sequences are DFQATT and SNEGSKA (reference sequence). CDR3 residues: CSALNRAGGGYNEQFF. CDR3 DNA, as far as it was read: TGCAGTGCCCTAAACCGAGCGGGAGGTGGGTACAATGAG.

About this clone itself: Read sequence stops 3 residues before the CDR3 end, and the germline J gene provides the missing end. The gene calls are TRBV5-1 and TRBJ1-2, with TRBD1 as a possible D gene (5 bases). Per germline, CDR1 SGHRS and CDR2 YFSETQ. V lost 1 base and J 1 base, leaving 8 bases between the germline ends. The CDR3 length is 14 residues. Here the CDR3 reads CASSLIQGNYGYTF. CDR3 bases read: TGCGCCAGCAGCTTGATCCAGGGTAACTATGGC.

As regards this clone: The observed sequence ends 3 residues before the CDR3 terminus, with the missing tail filled in from the germline J gene. This sequence joins TRBV2 and TRBJ1-5; 12 bases map to TRBD1. The V and J ends lost 6 bases and 5 bases, in that order; junction bases with no gene match: 8. The CDR3 is 16 residues long. Per the germline V gene, CDR1 is SNHLY and CDR2 is FYNNEI. The CDR3 sequence: CASRPPGTGGDQPQHF. The covered CDR3 bases are TGTGCCAGCAGACCTCCCGGGACAGGGGGCGATCAGCCC. Variable domain in full (rest from reference TRBV2 and TRBJ1-5): EPEVTQTPSHQVTQMGQEVILRCVPISNHLYFYWYRQILGQKVEFLVSFYNNEISEKSEIFDDQFSVERPDGSNFTLKIRSTKLEDSAMYFCASRPPGTGGDQPQHFGDGTRLSIL.

As for this clone: The read is 3 residues too short to cover the CDR3 end, so that end is filled in from the germline J gene. J is TRBJ2-4 and V is TRBV2, with TRBD2 as a possible D gene (5 bases). Germline V gene data show CDR1 as SNHLY and CDR2 as FYNNEI. The CDR3 runs to 13 residues. V shed 11 bases and J shed 1 base, with 12 bases lying between them. Partial CDR3 DNA: TGTGCCTTCCAACCGGGGGCCAAAAACATT. Its translation: CAFQPGAKNI. The entire CDR3 is CAFQPGAKNIQYF.

Notes on this clone: With the read ending 3 residues before the CDR3 end, the germline J gene is used to fill in that end. This chain links TRBV2 with TRBJ2-6, with D maybe TRBD1 (6 bases). Trimming pared 4 bases from V and 2 bases from J, leaving 9 bases between. Per germline, CDR1 SNHLY and CDR2 FYNNEI. The CDR3 consists of 15 residues. The CDR3 bases that were read are TGTGCCAGCAGTGCCGGGACAACTGGGGCCAACGTC. Protein product: CASSAGTTGANV. The CDR3 reads in full as CASSAGTTGANVLTF.

About this clone itself: The read finishes 3 residues shy of the CDR3 end, and the germline J gene is used to complete it. This sequence joins TRBV27 and TRBJ2-1, with no clear D. CDR3 length equals 11 residues. Trimming pared 7 bases from V and 2 bases from J, leaving 3 bases between. Germline CDR1 reads MNHEY; CDR2 reads SMNVEV (reference sequence). The sequenced part of the CDR3 DNA is TGTGCCAGCACCGCCTACAATGAG. It is translated as CASTAYNE. The whole CDR3 sequence reads CASTAYNEQFF.

Details on this clone: With the read ending 3 residues before the CDR3 end, the germline J gene is used to fill in that end. The chain combines TRBV11-1 with TRBJ2-7, with D hard to call. The CDR3 contains 14 residues. CDR1 is SGHAT, CDR2 FQDESV, per germline (reference sequence). V was cut by 5 bases and J by 0 bases, with 11 bases left in between. The CDR3 protein is CASSLDTYSYEQYF. The CDR3 bases that were read are TGTGCCAGCAGCCTAGATACCTACTCCTACGAG.

Concerning this clone: The read ends 3 residues before the CDR3 terminus; that terminus is restored from the germline J gene. The chain is built from TRBV5-6 and TRBJ1-2; perhaps TRBD1 as D (6 bases). Trimming removed 4 bases at V and 3 bases at J, with 13 bases between. There are 14 residues in the CDR3. The germline CDR1 and CDR2 sequences are SGHDT and YYEEEE. CDR3 in amino acids: CASSRGAGDYGYTF. The sequenced CDR3 bases are TGTGCCAGCAGCAGGGGAGCAGGGGACTATGGC.

Concerning this clone: The missing CDR3 end, 3 residues past where the read stops, is filled in from the germline J gene. The chain employs TRBV5-1 and TRBJ2-3; 8 bases match TRBD2. The CDR3 totals 17 residues. Germline V gene sequence: CDR1 SGHRS, CDR2 YFSETQ. The ends lost 4 bases at V and 4 bases at J; junction bases unmatched: 14. The CDR3 here is CASSEGPGTSSADTQYF. The sequenced CDR3 bases are TGCGCCAGCAGCGAGGGCCCCGGGACTAGTTCAGCAGATACG.

Points on this clone: The missing CDR3 end, 3 residues past where the read stops, is filled in from the germline J gene. This chain uses TRBV4-1 with TRBJ2-2, with 9 bases lining up with TRBD2. The trim removed 5 bases at V and 7 bases at J, leaving 17 bases unmatched. Germline V gives CDR1 MGHRA, CDR2 YSYEKL. The CDR3 length is 18 residues. The CDR3 loop is CASSLRSLAGPTSGELFF. The sequenced part of the CDR3 DNA is TGCGCCAGCAGCTTACGAAGCCTAGCGGGACCAACGAGCGGGGAG.

With regard to this clone: The read ends 3 residues early relative to the CDR3; the germline J gene fills the gap. V and J are TRBV28 and TRBJ2-3; 8 bases agree with TRBD1. The V gene end was trimmed by 3 bases and the J gene end by 5 bases; junction bases not matched to a gene: 10. The CDR3 is made up of 16 amino acids. Germline loops: CDR1 MDHEN, CDR2 SYDVKM. The CDR3 reads CASSFDRGDSGDTQYF. The DNA read from the CDR3 is TGTGCCAGCAGTTTCGACAGGGGTGATAGTGGAGATACG.

This clone is classed as medium-sized (0.01 to 0.1%) by frequency. Coverage ceases 3 residues before the CDR3 finishes, and the germline J gene fills in the end. J is TRBJ2-4 and V is TRBV20-1; TRBD2 matches 13 bases. Germline V CDR1 and CDR2: DFQATT, SNEGSKA (reference sequence). The trim removed 7 bases at V and 2 bases at J, leaving 8 bases unmatched. CDR3 length: 16 amino acids. The chain's CDR3 is CSVSGTSGITKNIQYF. Partial CDR3 DNA: TGCAGTGTATCCGGGACTAGCGGGATTACCAAAAACATT.

Concerning this clone: The read halts 3 residues ahead of the CDR3 end, with the missing end drawn from the germline J gene. The chain is built from TRBV18 and TRBJ2-1; 11 positions agree with TRBD2. The CDR3 totals 18 residues. With 5 bases clipped from V and 4 bases from J, the junction kept 13 bases outside the gene matches. Germline-derived CDR1 and CDR2 are KGHSH and LQKENI. The CDR3 bases that were read are TGTGCCAGCTCAATGCTCAATAGCGGGAGGGTTCGATACAATGAG. It is translated as CASSMLNSGRVRYNE. The entire CDR3 is CASSMLNSGRVRYNEQFF.

As for this clone: The read terminates 3 residues ahead of where the CDR3 ends, so the germline J gene completes it. This chain links TRBV19 with TRBJ2-2; D unresolved. From germline, CDR1 is LNHDA and CDR2 SQIVND (reference sequence). The CDR3 runs to 14 residues. Trimming stripped 5 bases from V and 2 bases from J, with 9 bases between. Incomplete CDR3 DNA: TGTGCCAGTAGTGCGGCAGTTAACACCGGGGAG. This sequence encodes CASSAAVNTGE. The full CDR3 reads CASSAAVNTGELFF.

With respect to this clone: Read sequence stops 3 residues before the CDR3 end, and the germline J gene provides the missing end. V gene TRBV19 combines with J gene TRBJ2-2, with D unclear. The CDR3 covers 11 residues. The V gene's germline CDR1 is LNHDA and CDR2 SQIVND (reference sequence). V was trimmed by 10 bases and J by 5 bases, leaving 8 bases between them. The CDR3 is CATRVTGELFF. The covered CDR3 bases are TGTGCCACCCGGGTAACCGGGGAG.

Points on this clone: Read data end 3 residues before the CDR3 end; the end is taken from the germline J gene. The genes are TRBV18 and TRBJ2-7, with a tentative D call TRBD2 (6 bases). V lost 2 bases, J lost 6 bases, and 11 bases lay in between. CDR1 is KGHSH, CDR2 LQKENI, per germline. This CDR3 is built from 13 residues. The part of the CDR3 DNA that was read is TGTGCCAGCTCACCAGTCGGGGGTGGCGAG. Encoded protein: CASSPVGGGE. The whole CDR3 protein reads CASSPVGGGEQYF.

As concerns this clone: The read halts 3 residues ahead of the CDR3 end, with the missing end drawn from the germline J gene. J is TRBJ2-1 and V is TRBV18, with D perhaps matching TRBD2 (5 bases). Trimming cost V 3 bases and J 1 base, with 16 bases left between them. CDR1 and CDR2 (germline): KGHSH, LQKENI. This CDR3 has 17 residues. CDR3 amino acids: CASSPSKRLRSYNEQFF. CDR3 DNA (partial): TGTGCCAGCTCACCCAGCAAGAGACTACGTTCCTACAATGAG.

To note about this clone: The read ends 3 residues early relative to the CDR3; the germline J gene fills the gap. The sample has other DNA sequences that encode this CDR3 too. This chain connects TRBV19 to TRBJ1-1; possible D gene TRBD1, 5 bases. There are 11 residues in the CDR3. Germline CDR1 and CDR2: LNHDA and SQIVND (reference sequence). V was trimmed by 5 bases and J by 5 bases, leaving 6 bases between them. The CDR3: CASSRGTEAFF. The DNA read from the CDR3 is TGTGCCAGTAGTCGGGGGACTGAA.

Concerning this clone itself: Coverage ceases 3 residues before the CDR3 finishes, and the germline J gene fills in the end. The chain employs TRBV7-9 and TRBJ2-1; TRBD2 agrees at 9 bases. V dropped 7 bases and J dropped 1; count of bases not matched to a gene: 5. CDR1 SEHNR and CDR2 FQNEAQ come from the germline V gene (reference sequence). The CDR3 is made up of 15 amino acids. This chain's CDR3 is CASTPSGGSYNEQFF. Incomplete CDR3 DNA: TGTGCCAGCACCCCCAGCGGGGGGTCCTACAATGAG.

Incomplete CDR3 DNA: TGTGCCAGCAGTTACCAGATACAGAAAATCACAGATACG. It is translated as CASSYQIQKITDT. The entire CDR3 is CASSYQIQKITDTQYF. The J gene is TRBJ2-3, the V gene TRBV6-2 or TRBV6-3; D is uncertain. The CDR3 end falls 3 residues outside the read, so it is completed with the germline J gene. CDR1 is MNHEY, CDR2 SVGEGT, per germline. The CDR3 covers 16 residues. V gave up 2 bases and J gave up 2 bases, with 14 bases separating them.